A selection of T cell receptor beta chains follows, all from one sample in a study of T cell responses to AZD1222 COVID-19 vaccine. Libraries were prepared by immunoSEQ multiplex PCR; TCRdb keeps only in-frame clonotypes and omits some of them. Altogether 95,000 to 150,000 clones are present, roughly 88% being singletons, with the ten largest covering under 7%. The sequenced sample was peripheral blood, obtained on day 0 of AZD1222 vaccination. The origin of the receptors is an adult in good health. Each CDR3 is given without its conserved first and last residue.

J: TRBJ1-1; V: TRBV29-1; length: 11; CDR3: SVDLRPNTEAF
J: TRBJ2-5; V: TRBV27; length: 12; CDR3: ASSTRLLQETQY
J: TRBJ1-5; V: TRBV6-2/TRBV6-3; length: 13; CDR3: ASSYPTGVNQPQH
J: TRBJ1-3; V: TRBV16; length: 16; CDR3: ASSPPGERMFSGNTIY
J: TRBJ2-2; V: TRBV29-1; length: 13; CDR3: SVGGRQGRHGELF
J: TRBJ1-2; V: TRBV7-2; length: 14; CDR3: ASSLTQGATSGGYT
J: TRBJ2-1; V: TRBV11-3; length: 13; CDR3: ASSLGASAINEQF
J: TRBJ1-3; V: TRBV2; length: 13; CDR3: ASTSFTTSGNTIY
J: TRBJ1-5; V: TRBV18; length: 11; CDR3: ASSPDSNQPQH
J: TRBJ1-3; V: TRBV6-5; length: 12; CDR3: ASSRDTSGNTIY
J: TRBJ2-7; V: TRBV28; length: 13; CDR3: ASSPLGTGQGEQY
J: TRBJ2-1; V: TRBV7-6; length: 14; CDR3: ASSPLPPGQNNEQF
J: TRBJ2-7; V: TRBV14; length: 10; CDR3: ASSPGGYEQY
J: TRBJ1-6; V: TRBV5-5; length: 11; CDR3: ASSLEEFSPLH
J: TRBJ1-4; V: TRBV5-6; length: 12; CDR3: ASSVGHVNEKLF
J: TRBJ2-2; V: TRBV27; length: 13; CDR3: ASSLGLALTGELF
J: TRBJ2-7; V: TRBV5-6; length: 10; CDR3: ASSRDSPEQY
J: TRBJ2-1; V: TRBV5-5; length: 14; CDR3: ASSPGPFFSYNEQF
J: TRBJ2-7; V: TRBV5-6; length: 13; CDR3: ASSFGGGRGGEQY
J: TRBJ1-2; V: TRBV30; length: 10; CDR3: AWSQINYGYT
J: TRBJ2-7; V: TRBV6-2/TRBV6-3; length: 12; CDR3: ASSYRGFPHEQY
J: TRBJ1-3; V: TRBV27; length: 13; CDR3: ASSLLWGDGNTIY
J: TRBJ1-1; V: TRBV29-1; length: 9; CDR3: SVGWGTEAF
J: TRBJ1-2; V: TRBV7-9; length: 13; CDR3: ASSLALQSPYGYT
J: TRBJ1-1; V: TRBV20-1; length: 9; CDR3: SASRGTEAF
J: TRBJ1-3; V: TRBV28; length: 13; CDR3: ASLGGTSSGNTIY
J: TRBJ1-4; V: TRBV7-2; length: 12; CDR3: ASSLGGAGEKLF
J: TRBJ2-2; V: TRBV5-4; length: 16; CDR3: ASSSLTSGGLKAGELF
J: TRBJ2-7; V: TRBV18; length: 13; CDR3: ASSPSGTPEYEQY
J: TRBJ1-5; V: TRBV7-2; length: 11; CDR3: ASSPGWDKPQH
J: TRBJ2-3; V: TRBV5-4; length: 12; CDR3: ASSPGQGEDTQY
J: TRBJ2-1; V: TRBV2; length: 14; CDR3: ASSYSHVGTYNEQF
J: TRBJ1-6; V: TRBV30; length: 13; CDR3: AWSVGTGGVSPLH
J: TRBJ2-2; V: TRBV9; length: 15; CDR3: ASSVAAGGRNTGELF
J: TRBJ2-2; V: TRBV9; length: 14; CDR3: ASSVGAVGFTGELF
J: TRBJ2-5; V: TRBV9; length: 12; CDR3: ASSRDTSQETQY
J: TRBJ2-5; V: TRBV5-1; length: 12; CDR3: ASSPRPAGETQY
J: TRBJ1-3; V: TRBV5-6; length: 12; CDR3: ASSRPGVRNTIY
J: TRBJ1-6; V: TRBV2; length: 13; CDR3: ASSEDGAPNSPLH
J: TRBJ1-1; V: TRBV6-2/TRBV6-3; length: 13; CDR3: ASSHPGQGKTEAF
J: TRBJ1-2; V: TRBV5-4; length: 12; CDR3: ASSWDRVGGGYT
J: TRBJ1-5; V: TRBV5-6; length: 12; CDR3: ASSLLPGNQPQH
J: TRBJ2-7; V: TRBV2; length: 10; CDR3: ASRDRGPEQY
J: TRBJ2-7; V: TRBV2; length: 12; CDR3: ASSEAGFTYEQY
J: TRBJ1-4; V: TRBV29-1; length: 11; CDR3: SVAMREGEKLF
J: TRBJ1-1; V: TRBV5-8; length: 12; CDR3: ASSLWAMNTEAF